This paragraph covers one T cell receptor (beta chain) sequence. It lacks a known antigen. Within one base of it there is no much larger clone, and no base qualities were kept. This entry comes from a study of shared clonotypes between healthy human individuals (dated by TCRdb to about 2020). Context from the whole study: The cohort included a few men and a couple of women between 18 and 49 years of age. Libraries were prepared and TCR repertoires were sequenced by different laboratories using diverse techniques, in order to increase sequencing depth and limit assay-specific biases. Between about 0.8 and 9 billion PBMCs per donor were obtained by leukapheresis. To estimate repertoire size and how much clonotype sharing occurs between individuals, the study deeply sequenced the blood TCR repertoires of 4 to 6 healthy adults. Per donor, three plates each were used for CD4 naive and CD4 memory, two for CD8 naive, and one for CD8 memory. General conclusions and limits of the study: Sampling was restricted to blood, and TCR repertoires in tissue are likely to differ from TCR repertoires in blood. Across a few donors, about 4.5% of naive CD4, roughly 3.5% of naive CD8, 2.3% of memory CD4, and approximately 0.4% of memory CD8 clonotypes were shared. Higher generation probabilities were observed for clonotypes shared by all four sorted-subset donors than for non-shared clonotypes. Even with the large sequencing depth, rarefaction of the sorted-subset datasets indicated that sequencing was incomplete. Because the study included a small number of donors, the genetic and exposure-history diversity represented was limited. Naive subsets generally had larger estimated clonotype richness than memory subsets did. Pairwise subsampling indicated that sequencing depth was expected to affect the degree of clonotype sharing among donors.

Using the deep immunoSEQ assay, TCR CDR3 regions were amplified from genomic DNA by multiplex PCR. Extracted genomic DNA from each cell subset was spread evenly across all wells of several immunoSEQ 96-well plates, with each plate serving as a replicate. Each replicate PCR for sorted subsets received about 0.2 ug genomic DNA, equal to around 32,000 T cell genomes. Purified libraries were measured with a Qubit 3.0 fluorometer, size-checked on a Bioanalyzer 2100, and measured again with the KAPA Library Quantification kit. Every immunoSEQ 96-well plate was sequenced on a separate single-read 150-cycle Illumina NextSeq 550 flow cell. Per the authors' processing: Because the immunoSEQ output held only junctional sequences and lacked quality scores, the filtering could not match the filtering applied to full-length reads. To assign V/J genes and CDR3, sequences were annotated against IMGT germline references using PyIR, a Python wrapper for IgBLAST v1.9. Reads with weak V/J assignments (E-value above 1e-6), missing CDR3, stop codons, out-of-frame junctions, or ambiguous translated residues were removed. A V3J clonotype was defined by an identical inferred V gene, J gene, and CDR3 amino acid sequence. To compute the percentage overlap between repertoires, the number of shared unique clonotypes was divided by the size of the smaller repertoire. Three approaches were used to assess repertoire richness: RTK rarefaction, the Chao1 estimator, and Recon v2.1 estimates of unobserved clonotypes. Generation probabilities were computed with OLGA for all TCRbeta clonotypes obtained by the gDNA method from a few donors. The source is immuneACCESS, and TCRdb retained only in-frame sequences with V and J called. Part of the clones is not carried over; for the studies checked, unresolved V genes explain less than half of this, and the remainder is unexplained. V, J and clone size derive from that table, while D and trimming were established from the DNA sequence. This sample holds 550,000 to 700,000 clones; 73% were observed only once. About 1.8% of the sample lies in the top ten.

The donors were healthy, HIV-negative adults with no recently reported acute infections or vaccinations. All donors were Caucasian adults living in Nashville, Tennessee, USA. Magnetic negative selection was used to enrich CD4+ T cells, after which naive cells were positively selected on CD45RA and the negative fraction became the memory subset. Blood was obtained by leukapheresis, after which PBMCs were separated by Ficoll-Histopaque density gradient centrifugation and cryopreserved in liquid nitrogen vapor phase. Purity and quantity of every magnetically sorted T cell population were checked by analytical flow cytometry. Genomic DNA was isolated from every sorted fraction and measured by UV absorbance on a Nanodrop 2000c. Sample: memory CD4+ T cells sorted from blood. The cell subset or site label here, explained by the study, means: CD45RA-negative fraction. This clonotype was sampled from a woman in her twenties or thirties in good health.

The CDR3 protein: CASRRAGVAKNIQYF. In nucleotide form, the sequence is TGTGCCAGTAGAAGGGCTGGGGTAGCCAAAAACATTCAGTACTTC. Recombination connected TRBV19 to TRBJ2-4; the D gene assignment is ambiguous. CDR1 LNHDA and CDR2 SQIVND are derived from the germline V gene (reference sequence). The CDR3 numbers 15 residues from cysteine through phenylalanine. CDR3 DNA only is kept here, 45 bases in frame from base 1. V gives up 6 bases and J gives up 0 bases, and the segment between their germline ends measures 12 bases.